The clone carrying this T cell receptor (beta chain) was found a few times. Looked up from germline, CDR1 is SGHDN and CDR2 is FVKESK. The CDR3 is 12 residues long. Trimming removed 4 bases from V and 9 bases from J, with 10 bases in between. Generated by immunoSEQ multiplex PCR, the TCRdb table keeps only in-frame clones and is missing some. Of around 250,000 clones in the sample, almost 85% are singletons; the top ten hold about 14%. The data derive from a study of control samples from healthy donors and cancer patients. The sequence was collected from a woman aged 55-70 years with lung cancer. Sequenced: PBMCs. This chain connects TRBV14 to TRBJ2-1, with D hard to call. DNA for the CDR3: TGTGCCAGCAGCCGCAGTATCCCTGAGCAGTTCTTC. Its protein product is CASSRSIPEQFF.